This paragraph covers one T cell receptor beta chain sequence. Its recognized antigen is unknown. It has no much larger one-base neighbor in the sample; base qualities were not kept. The record originates from a study of cytomegalovirus exposure and HLA in healthy donors (TCRdb year 2017). Background on the whole study: In an earlier analysis of some 550 of the donors, 276 Gb of sequence data and 90 million to 120 million unique TCR beta sequences from about 179 million T cells were reported. Around 300 gigabases of sequencing data and roughly 90 million unique TCR sequences were included in an early release covering 550 to 800 HLA-typed donors. Of the 350 to 450 genotyped donors, approximately 80% fell in the genetic ancestry cluster associated with self-reported Caucasian donors. The study was designed to test whether signatures of past pathogen exposure could be identified by cataloging public T cell receptors. The study profiled the T cell repertoires of 550 to 700 subjects by immunosequencing and related them to cytomegalovirus serostatus. A separate validation cohort of roughly 130 different subjects was used in addition to the approximately 700-subject first cohort. High-throughput TCR immunosequencing, statistical association of individual TCRs with disease status, and machine learning were combined to predict cytomegalovirus infection status. A later analysis re-examined previously published TCR beta repertoires from 600 to 700 donors and added high-resolution HLA genotyping to investigate patterns of TCR occurrence. In the later analysis, no new phenotypic data were used to find candidate immune exposures; instead, reliance was placed on TCR beta sequences and their occurrence across donors. In an earlier analysis of 587 of the donors, high-throughput TCR beta sequencing was used to judge whether each TCR beta V gene segment behaved as functional or pseudogenic. Donor age, sex, ethnicity and CMV serostatus were compiled alongside the repertoire data. A later genetic analysis took genome-wide SNP genotypes for about three fifths of the roughly 670 donors and used that subset as a discovery cohort. All discovery cohort repertoires had been generated on a single sequencing platform. HLA typing included class I and class II loci at four-digit resolution. Typing coverage varied by locus: roughly 620-640 donors for A, B, C, DRB1 and DQB1; approximately 500 for DQA1; some 610 for DPA1; around 490 for DPB1. Roughly 5 DR-DQ haplotypes were handled as single units for association and clustering, since linkage in the cohort was strong. On average, around 240,000 unique TCR beta nucleotide sequences were sequenced per donor among a few hundred genotyped donors of the cohort, with 15% to 20% of those sequences being non-productive. The research as a whole found: In both the original and validation cohorts, the classifier was reported to diagnose cytomegalovirus status with high specificity and sensitivity. In this cohort, only TCR beta chains were sequenced, and detectable features were limited by the absence of alpha or paired-chain data. The authors suggested that the approach could potentially be extended to other disease states and immunological phenotypes. A later analysis found that HLA-associated TCR beta chains were more clonally expanded and had lower generation probabilities than equally common non-associated chains. According to a later analysis, parvovirus B19, influenza, CMV and Epstein-Barr virus appeared linked to several top co-occurrence clusters. Specific HLA alleles were associated with 16,951 TCR beta sequences at a false discovery rate of 0.05 in a later analysis. Three of the identified cytomegalovirus-associated TCR beta chains were confirmed in vitro to be specific for cytomegalovirus antigens. For the cohort, immune exposure information was limited to CMV serostatus. Sequencing depth was assumed to be roughly uniform across donors in the presence/absence analyses, though that assumption may not hold. An association between a missense DCLRE1C variant and V-gene and J-gene trimming of TCR beta chains was found in a later genetic analysis and replicated in an independent cohort. A further reported finding was that TCR beta sequences accurately predicted the HLA-A and HLA-B alleles for most subjects in the first cohort. Correlated functional status among segregating V segments might reflect linkage disequilibrium, but an unknown experimental factor could not be ruled out. When HLA alleles, especially DR and DQ, strongly co-occurred, attributing TCR associations to individual alleles was difficult. In a later genetic analysis, fewer N-insertions in productive TCRs were reported among donors in an Asian-associated ancestry cluster than the roughly 710-donor mean. In a later analysis, TCR association rates were found to vary across HLA loci, with the most associated TCRs seen for DRB1 alleles and the fewest for HLA-C alleles. Because counts were too low, roughly 17 rarely observed V segments, including chromosome 9 orphons, were left out of the earlier analysis of roughly 600 of the donors. Most TCR sequences were observed very rarely across donors, whereas some public TCRs were present in many individuals. A cluster of highly shared sequence variants was judged likely to represent a technical artifact of the sequencing pipeline. In a later analysis, most CMV-associated TCR beta chains were found to appear HLA-restricted, with HLA associations seemingly driven largely by CMV exposure. In an earlier analysis of 587 of the donors, most TCR beta V segments appeared in productive rearrangements about 90% or about 30% of the time, broadly matching IMGT annotations. Because the 87-base-pair reads could not distinguish some IMGT-functional V segments, including TRBV6-2 and TRBV6-3, those segments were excluded. A total of 150 or so TCR beta chains were listed by the study as associated with cytomegalovirus. Because HLA typing was missing for some donors at each locus, association tests included only the typed subset.

The cohort was made up of 666 healthy bone marrow donors. Cohort members were all nominally healthy when sampled, although unrecorded immune exposures were likely present. The donor was CMV seronegative and was included in the group of approximately 350 seronegative cohort members. Every donor gave a peripheral blood sample, and the peripheral blood mononuclear cells from that sample were used for TCR beta sequencing. Genomic DNA extraction from the blood cell samples was performed with the Qiagen DNeasy Blood Extraction Kit. V is reduced by 5 bases and J by 4 bases, leaving a spacing of 12 bases between them. From the germline V gene, CDR1 is MNHEY and CDR2 is SVGAGI. Its CDR3 holds 14 amino acids, cysteine through phenylalanine. Only the CDR3 DNA is retained, 42 bases long and in frame from the first base. Libraries were prepared through the immunoSEQ multiplex PCR assay. The multiplex PCR relied on a mix of 60 forward primers for TCR Vbeta segments and 13 reverse primers for TCR Jbeta segments. A multiplex PCR assay on genomic DNA amplified the CDR3 region of rearranged TCR beta genes. On the Illumina HiSeq System, the amplified TCR beta libraries were sequenced as 87-base-pair reads. Regarding the original processing steps: A later analysis tallied roughly 78 million unique TCR beta chains across the 600 to 700 repertoires, and some 10 million of those chains were shared by two or more donors. Raw reads were error-corrected and collapsed into unique sequences with a nearest-neighbor algorithm that merged closely related sequences to remove PCR and sequencing errors. To assign V, D and J gene segments, CDR3 sequences were aligned to IMGT reference sequences. For a sequence to be retained, at least a six-nucleotide match to both a V gene segment and a J gene segment was required. A rearrangement counted as productive if the CDR3 had no stop codons and remained in frame with V and J, and every other rearrangement counted as non-productive. Following IMGT convention, CDR3 was defined as the stretch from the second conserved V-encoded cysteine up to the conserved J-encoded phenylalanine. The earlier analysis of fewer than 700 of the donors excluded sequences that lacked an unambiguous match to a single V gene segment. An earlier analysis of almost 600 of the donors classified V segments as functional when productive rearrangements were above 56.7% and as segregating when the standard deviation between donors was above 5%. A statistical classification framework was developed to diagnose cytomegalovirus status using the catalog of TCR beta chain sequences. V and J gene assignment, in a later analysis, came from comparing TCR nucleotide sequences with IMGT/GENE-DB human TR gene sequences. In a later analysis, CDR3 sequences and most-parsimonious VDJ recombination scenarios were assigned using the TCRdist pipeline. A later analysis defined each TCR beta chain by its CDR3 amino acid sequence plus V-gene family, and excluded reads lacking a unique V-gene family. As a way to deal with suspected cross-contamination and a sequencing artifact, a later analysis dropped hundreds of nucleotide sequences that were highly shared and had low generation probability. For each public chain, a later analysis derived a clonal expansion index from normalized ranks of inferred template counts within each repertoire. In a later analysis, generation probabilities were computed using a VDJ recombination model fitted to out-of-frame rearrangements, and the results were checked against IGoR. In a later analysis, TCR-TCR, TCR-HLA and TCR-CMV co-occurrence was scored with hypergeometric tests, and a repertoire-size bias correction was applied to TCR pairs. To estimate false discovery rates, a later analysis permuted the HLA or CMV assignments 20 times. In a later analysis, co-occurring TCRs were grouped using DBSCAN, and TCRdist sequence similarity was added for clustering within HLA-allele-positive subsets. Repertoires with fewer than 30,000 or more than 120,000 public chains, plus five repertoires with anomalous nucleotide sharing, were excluded from co-occurrence clustering. TCRdb stores this immuneACCESS table with in-frame sequences only. Part of the clones is absent; in the studies checked, under half of the shortfall reflects unresolved V genes, and no reason is known for the rest. V and J calls and clone size are given by that table; D and trimming were obtained from the DNA. The sample table shows more than 90,000 clones, and roughly 80% are seen once. Around 4.4% of the sample lies in the top ten.

The V and J segments used are TRBV6-5 and TRBJ1-3; confidence is insufficient to name the D gene. This clonotype was obtained from a man aged 40-49 years in good health and CMV-seronegative. The material sequenced was PBMCs. CDR3 reads: CASSENIPGNTIYF. Read as DNA, the sequence is TGTGCCAGCAGTGAAAACATCCCAGGAAACACCATATATTTT.